This T cell receptor beta chain was captured by sequencing in a study of blood T cell repertoires in COVID-19. Study-wide background: The United States, Italy and Spain supplied acute and convalescent COVID-19 samples. Sources were T cells, B-cell-depleted T cells, or PBMCs; the material itself was cDNA or gDNA.

Germline values: CDR1 SGHVS, CDR2 FQNEAQ. V was shortened by 0 bases and J by 3 bases, with 12 bases between the two germline ends. The CDR3 totals 15 residues. Methods used by the authors: Amplifying reference gene primers gave estimates of nucleated cell counts. Only in-frame clones appear in the TCRdb table, and some are missing; sequencing was by immunoSEQ multiplex PCR. V, J and clone size were drawn from that table, and D and trimming were deduced from the DNA. The profile shows 150,000 to 200,000 clones, 86% of them singletons. This sequence joins TRBV7-8 and TRBJ2-7; the D gene is possibly TRBD1 (5 bases). The clonotype comes from a man between 65 and 85 years old with acute or convalescent COVID-19. Material: peripheral blood. Here the CDR3 reads CASSLARRQSYEQYF. The CDR3 bases are TGTGCCAGCAGCTTAGCCCGAAGACAGAGCTACGAGCAGTACTTC.